One and the same sample provided the 2 T cell receptor beta chains below, sequenced in a study of beta chain features in type 1 diabetes. The investigators reverse transcribed all of the isolated RNA, so they sequenced expressed TCRB transcripts. This table comes from immunoSEQ multiplex PCR, and its TCRdb copy is limited to in-frame clones, with some not included. The sample has approximately 150,000 clones; 7.5% to 10% are singletons. The specimen sequenced was central memory CD4+ T cells from blood. The receptors derive from a woman under 30 in good health.

This clone has only a few counts. V and J are TRBV5-1 and TRBJ1-2; D gene ambiguous. CDR3 length equals 13 residues. The ends were cut back, 4 bases at V and 4 bases at J, with 11 bases in the middle. The germline V gene encodes CDR1 SGHRS and CDR2 YFSETQ. The CDR3 region has the DNA TGCGCCAGCAGCCAGGAGGTTATCTATGGCTACACCTTC. This encodes CASSQEVIYGYTF.

In this sample, this clone turned up a few times. The chain employs TRBV27 and TRBJ2-7; 7 bases are a match to TRBD1. Germline V gene lookup returns CDR1 MNHEY and CDR2 SMNVEV (reference sequence). This CDR3 has 13 amino acids. The trim removed 6 bases at V and 0 bases at J, leaving 2 bases unmatched. The CDR3 DNA sequence: TGTGCCAGCAGAGGGACAGCCTCCTACGAGCAGTACTTC. Translated: CASRGTASYEQYF.